This record concerns one T cell receptor beta chain sequence. The data are from a study of blood T cell repertoires in COVID-19. About the research overall: Sites in the United States, Italy and Spain provided acute and convalescent COVID-19 samples. The analysed material was cDNA or gDNA that came from T cells, B-cell-depleted T cells, or PBMCs.

This CDR3 region has 16 residues. V dropped 5 bases and J dropped 4; count of bases not matched to a gene: 9. Germline V gene lookup returns CDR1 KGHSH and CDR2 LQKENI. Measured with immunoSEQ multiplex PCR; TCRdb has only the in-frame clones, and not every one. The profile shows 160,000 or so clones, 85% to 90% of them singletons. The sequence was collected from a woman in her seventies with acute or convalescent COVID-19. The rearrangement links TRBV18 to TRBJ1-3, with 9 bases identical to TRBD1. Source material: peripheral blood. CDR3 DNA: TGTGCCAGCTCATCGAATCGACAGGGGGGAGGAAACACCATATATTTT. It encodes CASSSNRQGGGNTIYF.